This T cell receptor (beta chain) was retrieved from a study of T-cell memory formation after mild COVID-19. Across the study: Largely, TCR clusters stayed within a single donor. Study results and limitations: Contracting CD4+ clones were located mainly in CM and EM, and CD8+ clones in EMRA.

A word on this clonotype: Its antigen is undetermined.

Germline values: CDR1 SGDLS, CDR2 YYNGEE. Trimming stripped 3 bases from V and 8 bases from J, with 18 bases between. The CDR3 runs 15 residues. TCRdb passed the 5' RACE reads through MiXCR, listing each CDR3 protein once. The sample has 280,000 or so distinct CDR3 sequences, over 7% seen once. The specimen sequenced was PBMCs or a T cell subset sorted from them (not recorded which). The chain combines TRBV9 with TRBJ2-1; the D gene is possibly TRBD1 (6 bases). The sequence was obtained from a man aged 18 to 29 who had mild COVID-19 (a few samples of this study predate the infection). Cell type and time point are not known. The CDR3 loop reads CASSASWTEGDEQFF. The DNA of the CDR3 is TGTGCCAGCAGCGCATCCTGGACAGAAGGGGATGAGCAGTTCTTC.